Listed below are T cell receptor beta chains from one sample, sequenced in a study of technical replicates of blood from several donors. Sequencing was performed with immunoSEQ multiplex PCR; in TCRdb, only in-frame clones are kept and a portion is missing. The repertoire holds some 14,000 clones, with over 70% as singletons. The sequencing input was PBMCs. These receptors all come from a human donor in good health. Both conserved end residues are part of each CDR3. Fields, in order: CDR3 DNA, CDR3 protein, D gene, clone size, V gene, J gene. A D gene is named only where the DNA matches it firmly. Part of the rows lack a size; the others show once, few, many or a class for expanded clones.

TGTGCCATCAGACCGGGACTAGCGAACAATGAGCAGTTCTTC,CAIRPGLANNEQFF,TRBD2,.,TRBV10-3,TRBJ2-1
TGTGCCAGCAGCTCCGCCTACGAGCAGTACTTC,CASSSAYEQYF,.,.,TRBV5-4,TRBJ2-7
TGTGCCAGCAGTCAAACACCGGGACAGGGTGCAACTAATGAAAAACTGTTTTTT,CASSQTPGQGATNEKLFF,TRBD1,.,TRBV27,TRBJ1-4
TGTGCCAGCAGCCCAGGTGGGAGCGGGGAGCTGTTTTTT,CASSPGGSGELFF,.,.,TRBV9,TRBJ2-2
TGTGCCAGCAGCGCCGGGACTAGCGGCTACAATGAGCAGTTCTTC,CASSAGTSGYNEQFF,TRBD2,.,TRBV5-6,TRBJ2-1
TGTGCCAGCAGGGAAATCGGGACAGCTAACAATCAGCCCCAGCATTTT,CASREIGTANNQPQHF,TRBD1,.,TRBV6-6,TRBJ1-5
TGTGCCAGCAGCTTATTACTGGACAGTTCTCTGGATACGCAGTATTTT,CASSLLLDSSLDTQYF,.,.,TRBV5-4,TRBJ2-3
TGTGCCAGCAGTTTATCGGGAGTATACAATGAGCAGTTCTTC,CASSLSGVYNEQFF,.,.,TRBV27,TRBJ2-1
TGTGCCATCAGTGAGTCCTTGCGGTCGAACACCGGGGAGCTGTTTTTT,CAISESLRSNTGELFF,.,.,TRBV10-3,TRBJ2-2
TGTGCCAGTAGTATAGCCGCGTTCACCTACAATGAGCAGTTCTTC,CASSIAAFTYNEQFF,.,.,TRBV19,TRBJ2-1
TGCGCCAGCAGCCCCCTAGCGGGAGCAGACACCGGGGAGCTGTTTTTT,CASSPLAGADTGELFF,TRBD2,.,TRBV5-1,TRBJ2-2
TGTGCCAGCTCACCACCGTCCCAGGGGAGCAATCAGCCCCAGCATTTT,CASSPPSQGSNQPQHF,.,few,TRBV18,TRBJ1-5
TGTGCCAGCAGCAAATTATCACGGACTAGGGGTTACGAGCAGTACTTC,CASSKLSRTRGYEQYF,TRBD2,.,TRBV7-9,TRBJ2-7
TGCGCCAGCAGTGACGGGAGGGTGGTCACTGAAGCTTTCTTT,CASSDGRVVTEAFF,.,.,TRBV10-2,TRBJ1-1
TGTGCCAGCAGCGTAGCTAGCGGCAACAATGAGCAGTTCTTC,CASSVASGNNEQFF,TRBD2,.,TRBV9,TRBJ2-1
TGTGCCAGCAGCCCCGGACAGGGGGCCACCTACGAGCAGTACTTC,CASSPGQGATYEQYF,TRBD1,.,TRBV7-9,TRBJ2-7
TGCGCCAGCAGCGCGGGACTAGCGGTTAACACCGGGGAGCTGTTTTTT,CASSAGLAVNTGELFF,TRBD2,.,TRBV5-1,TRBJ2-2
TGCGCCAGCAGCTCGACTAGCGGGAGAGCAGATACGCAGTATTTT,CASSSTSGRADTQYF,TRBD2,.,TRBV5-1,TRBJ2-3
TGTGCCAGCAGCCGCCGGACACCGAACTACGAGCAGTACTTC,CASSRRTPNYEQYF,.,.,TRBV27,TRBJ2-7
TGTGCCAGCTCACCAGAACAGAACTATGGCTACACCTTC,CASSPEQNYGYTF,.,.,TRBV18,TRBJ1-2
TGTGCCAGCAGCCATTCCGGTGGCTATGGCTACACCTTC,CASSHSGGYGYTF,.,.,TRBV5-6,TRBJ1-2
TGTGCCAGCAGAAGGTCGGCAGGGGGCACAGATACGCAGTATTTT,CASRRSAGGTDTQYF,.,once,TRBV6-1,TRBJ2-3
TGTGCCAGCAGCGTAGGAACCGGAGGTGAGCAGTTCTTC,CASSVGTGGEQFF,.,.,TRBV9,TRBJ2-1
TGTGCCAGCAGCTCCCTCCGGGGCTCCTACGAGCAGTACTTC,CASSSLRGSYEQYF,.,.,TRBV7-9,TRBJ2-7
TGTGCCATCCAACAGGGGACTGAAGCTTTCTTT,CAIQQGTEAFF,TRBD1,.,TRBV10-3,TRBJ1-1
TGTGCCAGCAGCGAGGGGGGGATTCTCTACGAGCAATACTTC,CASSEGGILYEQYF,.,.,TRBV2,TRBJ2-7
TGTGCCTGGAGTGTACCAGGGGGCCGGAATACGCAGTATTTT,CAWSVPGGRNTQYF,TRBD1,once,TRBV30,TRBJ2-3
TGTGCCAGCTCACCAAGCCAGGGGAGTGCCTACGAGCAGTACTTC,CASSPSQGSAYEQYF,.,.,TRBV18,TRBJ2-7
TGCGCCAGCAGCCAGGATAGGACTAGGAGCACAGATACGCAGTATTTT,CASSQDRTRSTDTQYF,TRBD2,.,TRBV4-1,TRBJ2-3
TGTGCCAGCAGTCGGGACACCAACTATGGCTACACCTTC,CASSRDTNYGYTF,.,.,TRBV6-5,TRBJ1-2
TGTGCCAGCAGTCCGGGACAGGGGTCCTTCAATGAGCAGTTCTTC,CASSPGQGSFNEQFF,TRBD1,.,TRBV27,TRBJ2-1
TGTGCCAGCAGCTTAGGACAGGGGGCGCCCTATGGCTACACCTTC,CASSLGQGAPYGYTF,TRBD1,once,TRBV11-2,TRBJ1-2
TGTGCCAGCAGTGGGGAGGGGAGGACTAGCGGGTTTCAAGAGACCCAGTACTTC,CASSGEGRTSGFQETQYF,TRBD2,.,TRBV6-1,TRBJ2-5
TGCGCCAGCAGCTTTCGGACTTCCACCTCGTGGGAGCAGTTCTTC,CASSFRTSTSWEQFF,.,.,TRBV5-1,TRBJ2-1
TGTGCCAGCAGTTATACGAGCGGGATTATCGGGGAGCTGTTTTTT,CASSYTSGIIGELFF,TRBD2,.,TRBV6-5,TRBJ2-2
TGTGCCAGCAGCCAGGACAGGGCAAACTACAATGAGCAGTTCTTC,CASSQDRANYNEQFF,TRBD1,once,TRBV7-7,TRBJ2-1
TGTGCCAGCAGTCCGACGGTTGCGGGGGAGCAGTACTTC,CASSPTVAGEQYF,.,.,TRBV27,TRBJ2-7
TGTGCCTGGAGCCGGGGGACAGGGATCAGCAATCAGCCCCAGCATTTT,CAWSRGTGISNQPQHF,TRBD1,.,TRBV30,TRBJ1-5
TGTGCCAGCAGCGTAGGGAGGCGGCTAGCGGGAGAGGGGGAGACCCAGTACTTC,CASSVGRRLAGEGETQYF,TRBD2,.,TRBV9,TRBJ2-5
TGTGCCAGCAGTGAAACCTGGGACAGGGTTTACTACGAGCAGTACTTC,CASSETWDRVYYEQYF,TRBD1,.,TRBV6-1,TRBJ2-7
TGTGCCAGCAGGCAGGGGAATACGCAGTATTTT,CASRQGNTQYF,.,.,TRBV6-5,TRBJ2-3
TGCGCCAGCAGCTTGGAGGGTGGTGTCAGGGCCGAGACCCAGTACTTC,CASSLEGGVRAETQYF,.,.,TRBV5-1,TRBJ2-5
TGTGCCAGCTCGCATAAAGCGGACTCTGGAAACACCATATATTTT,CASSHKADSGNTIYF,.,.,TRBV18,TRBJ1-3
TGTGCCAGTAGTATAGCCCCCGGAGAGACCCAGTACTTC,CASSIAPGETQYF,.,.,TRBV19,TRBJ2-5
TGCGCCAGCAGCTTGGTACAGGGCACAGATACGCAGTATTTT,CASSLVQGTDTQYF,.,once,TRBV5-1,TRBJ2-3
TGTGCCAGCAGTCGTCCCGGGACAGGGTTGCAGACCCAGTACTTC,CASSRPGTGLQTQYF,TRBD1,.,TRBV6-5,TRBJ2-5